This T cell receptor beta chain was recorded in a study of human T cells and chemical hapten exposure. Background on the study: While the roughly 23-week study was under way, patients received diphenylcyclopropenone on the scalp every week.

The time point denotes: pre-sensitization, week 0. Treatment described: therapeutic diphenylcyclopropenone sensitization with weekly scalp DPC. Study outcomes and limitations: Against controls, expanded TCRs gave rise to significantly more large CDR3 similarity clusters. The number of TCRs above 1 in 1000 frequency did not change after DPC sensitization.

This clonotype has at least ten counts. What it binds is not known. TCRdb re-analysed the RACE reads in MiXCR, keeping a single row per CDR3 protein. The top ten clones hold around 1.6% of a sample with tens of thousands of distinct CDR3 sequences, around 6.6% of them seen once. Per the germline V gene, CDR1 is MNHEY and CDR2 is SMNVEV (reference sequence). The CDR3 runs to 15 residues. After removal of 3 bases from V and 8 bases from J, the junction contained 6 bases not matched to a gene. This sequence originates from a woman aged 25 to 45 with alopecia areata. Some clones in this sample may be carry-over from other donors' samples. The gene calls are TRBV27 and TRBJ2-1; TRBD2 aligns across 11 bases. This sample comprised whole blood, obtained in connection with sensitization to the hapten diphenylcyclopropenone (DPC). CDR3 sequence: CASSFGLAGTYEQFF. The DNA of the CDR3 is TGTGCCAGCAGTTTCGGACTAGCGGGCACTTATGAGCAGTTCTTC.